This T cell receptor beta chain was found in a study of T cells in Graves' hyperthyroidism and ophthalmopathy. The germline V gene has CDR1 LNHDA and CDR2 SQIVND (reference sequence). V was cut by 3 bases and J by 4 bases, with 13 bases left in between. The CDR3 extends over 14 amino acids. RNA transcripts yielded amplified TCR beta CDR3 regions. Researchers ran a first-round RT-PCR on the TCR CDR3 using the HTBI primer set. MiXCR was run by TCRdb on the multiplex PCR reads, yielding one entry per CDR3 protein. This table holds 300,000 to 450,000 distinct CDR3 sequences, about 13% found once. This clonotype has just a few counts. Its antigen is as yet unknown. Study-wide results and limits: A model using 13 V-J features told ophthalmopathy apart from stable hyperthyroidism.

Sequencing was performed on blood. The rearrangement joins TRBV19 to TRBJ2-7; no clear D. This receptor was identified in a man aged 25-45 years with Graves' hyperthyroidism that later progressed to Graves' ophthalmopathy. The CDR3 nucleotides read TGTGCCAGTAGTATCCGGGTGGCCCTATACGAGCAGTACTTC. Translated, it gives CASSIRVALYEQYF. Full variable domain (rest looked up from reference TRBV19 and TRBJ2-7): DGGITQSPKYLFRKEGQNVTLSCEQNLNHDAMYWYRQDPGQGLRLIYYSQIVNDFQKGDIAEGYSVSREKKESFPLTVTSAQKNPTAFYLCASSIRVALYEQYFGPGTRLTVT.